This T cell receptor (beta chain) was retrieved from a study of post-analysis software for immune sequencing data. Background on the study: As for disease course, relapsing-remitting, secondary progressive and progressive-relapsing multiple sclerosis were all included. Study conclusions and caveats: TRBV segments more frequent in patients than in controls numbered roughly 5 and included TRBV5-6, TRBV5-1 and TRBV20-1. Samples from a shared batch, those prepared together, strongly co-clustered by F measure.

cDNA libraries of TCR beta carried unique molecular identifiers. TCRdb independently ran MiXCR on the PCR reads; one entry per CDR3 protein. The sample carries roughly 410,000 distinct CDR3 sequences, less than 35% recorded once. A note on this clonotype: Its specificity is not known.

The V gene's germline CDR1 is SGHRS and CDR2 YFSETQ. This CDR3 has 18 amino acids. The chain couples TRBV5-1 to TRBJ2-1, with 9 bases identical to TRBD2. The end of the DNA fits TRBJ2-7 better, so the J call may be wrong. The material sequenced was blood. This clonotype was obtained from a girl aged 10-17 years with multiple sclerosis. The CDR3 sequence is CASSFDSGGQSSYNEQYF. In DNA form, the CDR3 reads TGCGCCAGCAGCTTCGATAGCGGGGGTCAAAGCTCCTACAATGAGCAGTACTTC.